The present T cell receptor (beta chain) was sequenced within a study of blood T cell repertoires in COVID-19. Assay used: immunoSEQ multiplex PCR; TCRdb lists only in-frame clones, some missing. The data show tens of thousands of clones, with around 81% seen just once and around 3.7% held by the top ten. The CDR3 extends over 12 amino acids. CDR1 is SGHTS, CDR2 YDEGEE, per germline. Trimming pared 4 bases from V and 11 bases from J, leaving 15 bases between. The chain is built from TRBV5-8 and TRBJ1-1, with D possibly matching TRBD1 (6 bases). The sample was peripheral blood. The TCR originated in a man over 45 with acute or convalescent COVID-19. The CDR3 DNA sequence: TGTGCCAGCAGCGTTCAGGGGCTGGGGGCTTTCTTT. Translating it yields CASSVQGLGAFF.